This is a list of T cell receptor beta chains from one sample in a study of control samples from healthy donors and cancer patients. The repertoire was sequenced with immunoSEQ multiplex PCR; TCRdb's copy has only in-frame clones and lacks some. There are some 140,000 clones in the sample; over 85% occur only once, and 4.5% to 6% lies in the top ten. Sequenced material: blood. These receptor sequences come from a man aged 35 to 55 in good health. The CDR3 runs from the conserved cysteine through the conserved F or W.

j_call v_call cdr3_aa
TRBJ2-1 TRBV18 CASSLDSSIVGNEQFF
TRBJ2-5 TRBV11-3 CASSLEGPETQYF
TRBJ2-1 TRBV13 CASSLVGADEQFF
TRBJ1-2 TRBV28 CASSFISDGYYGYTF
TRBJ2-7 TRBV27 CASSMALDYGQYF
TRBJ2-1 TRBV5-1 CASSETTGGTYNEQFF
TRBJ1-5 TRBV19 CASSISRGFQPQHF
TRBJ1-1 TRBV5-1 CASSLDSLNTEAFF
TRBJ2-7 TRBV14 CASSQLTGGGEQYF
TRBJ2-7 TRBV11-2 CASSLELGTASYEQYF
TRBJ2-2 TRBV5-4 CASSRGQGNTGELFF
TRBJ1-6 TRBV7-2 CASSFTDGKYNSPLHF
TRBJ1-1 TRBV5-4 CASSLTVNTEAFF
TRBJ2-3 TRBV7-2 CASSSGSRPYF
TRBJ1-2 TRBV19 CASSIGDYGYTF
TRBJ1-2 TRBV6-5 CASSSGPSPGYTF
TRBJ2-2 TRBV11-2 CASSLEQYTGELFF
TRBJ2-1 TRBV5-1 CASSPKGAVLNEQFF
TRBJ1-2 TRBV19 CASSISRVNYGYTF
TRBJ1-4 TRBV30 CAWSVEGEKLFF
TRBJ1-2 TRBV6-1 CASSEVLTELYGYTF
TRBJ1-1 TRBV7-9 CASSLTREAFF
TRBJ2-5 TRBV7-2 CASSPQRETQYF
TRBJ2-7 TRBV7-2 CASAGKGTYEQYF
TRBJ1-4 TRBV15 CATSSGEKLFF
TRBJ1-5 TRBV4-1 CASSQDYRGLQPQHF
TRBJ1-3 TRBV7-2 CASSPYRVGNTIYF
TRBJ2-2 TRBV12-3/TRBV12-4 CASSFTGAGELFF
TRBJ2-3 TRBV6-2/TRBV6-3 CASSKAAPGTQYF
TRBJ2-2 TRBV7-2 CASSGVGTGELFF
TRBJ1-2 TRBV7-9 CASSSELLRGYTF
TRBJ2-5 TRBV18 CASSTGQKETQYF
TRBJ1-1 TRBV6-5 CASSASVTEAFF
TRBJ1-2 TRBV28 CASRKGGAYGYTF
TRBJ1-5 TRBV3-1/TRBV3-2 CASSQGVSNQPQHF
TRBJ1-1 TRBV19 CASSTEYRDSTEAFF
TRBJ1-2 TRBV27 CASRDWDKTNYGYTF
TRBJ1-1 TRBV12-5 CASAKDRNTEAFF
TRBJ1-6 TRBV25-1 CASSGQFDNSPLHF
TRBJ1-1 TRBV6-5 CASSPGSPGPTEAFF
TRBJ1-2 TRBV7-2 CASSLVHPGTGDVDYGYTF
TRBJ1-2 TRBV14 CASSRQRSNYGYTF
TRBJ1-1 TRBV5-4 CASSDAYGAFF
TRBJ2-4 TRBV20-1 CSASAQRNKNIQYF